Following are 26 T cell receptor beta chains from one sample sequenced in a study of blood T cells in healthy people across ages. The use of a sample-barcoded 5' primer and a J-beta primer mix characterized a second PCR of roughly 6 to 11 cycles. MiXCR was run by TCRdb on the 5' RACE reads, yielding one entry per CDR3 protein. Here the sample spans 500,000 to 600,000 distinct CDR3 sequences, 27% being singletons. The sample was blood. The receptors shown here come from a woman in her seventies in good health.

The CDR3: CASSDLRQGITDTQYF. The CDR3 region has the DNA TGTGCCAGCAGTGATCTCCGACAGGGTATCACAGATACGCAGTATTTT. This chain uses TRBV25-1 with TRBJ2-3; 7 nucleotides line up with TRBD1. The CDR3 has 16 amino acids. V was pared by 3 bases and J by 2 bases, with 8 bases of the junction left unmatched. CDR1 is MGHDK and CDR2 is SYGVNS in the germline V gene.

Concerning this clonotype itself: A junction boundary mismatches the germline segment, possibly from a read error. V usage is TRBV2 and J usage is TRBJ2-5, with 9 bases that match TRBD2. Near its end, the DNA agrees better with TRBJ2-1, so the J call may be wrong. In germline, CDR1 is SNHLY, CDR2 FYNNEI. CDR3 length equals 15 residues. As DNA, the CDR3 is TGTGCCTGCAGTGAAGGCGGGGGGGCCTCCCATGAGCAGTTCTTC. Amino acid sequence: CACSEGGGASHEQFF.

This clonotype came up a few times. CDR3 amino acids: CASSLTGQGARYEQYF. The CDR3 region has the DNA TGTGCCAGCAGTTTAACGGGACAGGGGGCGCGCTACGAGCAGTACTTC. The J gene is TRBJ2-7, the V gene TRBV27; 12 bases agree with TRBD1. The germline V gene encodes CDR1 MNHEY and CDR2 SMNVEV (reference sequence). V lost 2 bases and J lost 3; bases outside the gene matches: 5. This CDR3 is built from 16 residues.

In this sample, this clonotype turned up many times. The chain combines TRBV5-6 with TRBJ1-1, with a tentative D call TRBD1 (6 bases). The V gene lost 2 bases and the J gene lost 1 base, with 9 bases spanning the gap. The germline V gene has CDR1 SGHDT and CDR2 YYEEEE. This CDR3 has 14 residues. Here the CDR3 DNA reads TGTGCCAGCAGCTTCGGGGGCCGGAACACTGAAGCTTTCTTT. Translating it yields CASSFGGRNTEAFF. The entire variable domain, with the rest obtained from reference TRBV5-6 and TRBJ1-1, is as follows: DAGVTQSPTHLIKTRGQQVTLRCSPKSGHDTVSWYQQALGQGPQFIFQYYEEEERQRGNFPDRFSGHQFPNYSSELNVNALLLGDSALYLCASSFGGRNTEAFFGQGTRLTVV.

The chain is built from TRBV20-1 and TRBJ1-4; no clear D. In germline, CDR1 is DFQATT, CDR2 SNEGSKA (reference sequence). Trimming cost V 4 bases and J 4 bases, with 7 bases left between them. The CDR3 loop spans 12 amino acids. CDR3 protein: CSAMDGNEKLFF. The CDR3 DNA follows: TGCAGTGCTATGGACGGTAATGAAAAACTGTTTTTT.

This clonotype was seen a single time. The chain couples TRBV29-1 to TRBJ2-2, with 8 bases fitting TRBD2. V lost 5 bases to trimming and J lost 3 bases; unmatched junction nucleotides: 8. The length of the CDR3 is 15 residues. Germline CDR1 reads SQVTM; CDR2 reads ANQGSEA. The CDR3 nucleotides are TGCAGCGTTTTTCAGGCGGGGGGCTACACCGGGGAGCTGTTTTTT. Residues: CSVFQAGGYTGELFF.

This clonotype was seen a handful of times. The chain joins TRBV13 to TRBJ2-5; 7 bases fit TRBD1. CDR3 size: 14 residues. Looked up from germline, CDR1 is PRHDT and CDR2 is FYEKMQ (reference sequence). V gave up 5 bases and J gave up 4 bases; unmatched junction bases: 7. CDR3 amino acids: CASSGTGVIETQYF. CDR3 sequence (DNA): TGTGCCAGCAGCGGCACAGGGGTTATAGAGACCCAGTACTTC.

This clonotype was seen only a few times. The J gene is TRBJ1-5, the V gene TRBV6-5, with D unresolved. Trimming removed 4 bases from V and 5 bases from J, with 9 bases in between. Germline CDR1 is MNHEY and CDR2 is SVGAGI. The CDR3 loop spans 13 amino acids. DNA of the CDR3: TGTGCCAGCAGTTCAAGGGAGTATCAGCCCCAGCATTTT. Protein: CASSSREYQPQHF.

The chain employs TRBV3-1 and TRBJ2-7; D is possibly TRBD1 (6 bases). CDR1 is LGHDT, CDR2 YNNKEL, per germline (reference sequence). The ends were cut back, 1 base at V and 6 bases at J, with 13 bases in the middle. This CDR3 has 14 amino acids. CDR3: CASSQGPGVGEQYF. CDR3 coding DNA: TGTGCCAGCAGCCAAGGACCAGGGGTGGGCGAGCAGTACTTC.

The chain has TRBV5-1 and TRBJ2-5, with TRBD1 matching over 9 bases. CDR1 and CDR2 (germline): SGHRS, YFSETQ. CDR3 length: 17 residues. Trimming removed 0 bases from V and 0 bases from J; junction bases left unmatched: 6. DNA of the CDR3: TGCGCCAGCAGCTTGGGCCGGTGGGACAGGGACCAAGAGACCCAGTACTTC. This codes for CASSLGRWDRDQETQYF.

V and J are TRBV4-2 and TRBJ2-3, with a weak D call TRBD2 (7 bases). Germline CDR1 and CDR2: LGHNA and YNFKEQ. V was clipped by 4 bases and J by 4 bases, with 15 bases between them. This CDR3 spans 15 amino acids. CDR3 loop: CASSLGGGSSDTQYF. The CDR3, as DNA: TGTGCCAGCAGCCTCGGCGGGGGCAGTTCAGATACGCAGTATTTT.

This clonotype has only a few counts. This chain connects TRBV13 to TRBJ1-1; tentative D call: TRBD1 (6 bases). The V end was cut by 1 base, the J end by 0 bases, with 15 bases between. The germline V gene encodes CDR1 PRHDT and CDR2 FYEKMQ (reference sequence). This CDR3 region has 17 residues. CDR3 sequence reads: CASSLAGAESMNTEAFF. The CDR3 nucleotides are TGTGCCAGCAGCTTAGCAGGGGCAGAATCGATGAACACTGAAGCTTTCTTT.

The chain joins TRBV7-2 to TRBJ2-5; D is undetermined. This CDR3 has 18 amino acids. Trimming cost V 3 bases and J 4 bases, with 24 bases left between them. Looked up from germline, CDR1 is SGHTA and CDR2 is FQGNSA. The DNA of the CDR3 is TGTGCCAGCAGCTTTCGCGCCCGGACCGAGAGACGGGCAGAGACCCAGTACTTC. This codes for CASSFRARTERRAETQYF.

This clonotype was counted between two and nine times. The chain joins TRBV5-1 to TRBJ2-7; 10 bases match TRBD1. The V and J ends lost 0 bases and 3 bases, in that order; junction bases with no gene match: 3. This CDR3 has 15 amino acids. Germline CDR1 reads SGHRS; CDR2 reads YFSETQ. The CDR3 loop reads CASSLGGTGDYEQYF. The CDR3 nucleotides read TGCGCCAGCAGCTTGGGAGGGACAGGGGACTACGAGCAGTACTTC.

This clonotype occurred a few times. This chain uses TRBV7-2 with TRBJ2-7; no definite D call. The germline V gene encodes CDR1 SGHTA and CDR2 FQGNSA. The CDR3 runs to 13 residues. V was shortened by 2 bases and J by 3 bases, with 8 bases between the two germline ends. CDR3 DNA: TGTGCCAGCAGCTTAATAACTAACTACGAGCAGTACTTC. Encoded protein: CASSLITNYEQYF.

CDR3 sequence reads: CATGQVNTGELFF. The CDR3 bases are TGTGCCACAGGACAGGTGAACACCGGGGAGCTGTTTTTT. The J gene is TRBJ2-2, the V gene TRBV7-2; 7 nucleotides align to TRBD1. Germline V lookup: CDR1 SGHTA, CDR2 FQGNSA. The CDR3 consists of 13 residues. Germline trimming cut 10 bases from V and 1 base from J; bases unmatched to any gene: 3.

In its sample, this clonotype was seen many times. The chain links TRBV7-9 to TRBJ2-7, with D maybe TRBD2 (6 bases). V lost 7 bases and J lost 4, with 8 bases in between. The CDR3 covers 11 residues. Germline V gene lookup returns CDR1 SEHNR and CDR2 FQNEAQ (reference sequence). In DNA form, the CDR3 reads TGTGCCAGCACCGGGGGATACGAGCAGTACTTC. Its translation: CASTGGYEQYF.

This chain connects TRBV7-3 to TRBJ2-1; 14 bases match TRBD2. The CDR3 consists of 13 residues. V lost 5 bases, J lost 13 bases, and 4 bases stayed unmatched. Looked up from germline, CDR1 is SGHTA and CDR2 is FQGTGA. The CDR3 region is CASSTGTSGGQFF. For the CDR3, the DNA is TGTGCCAGCAGCACCGGGACTAGCGGGGGCCAGTTCTTC.

This clonotype was seen only a few times. This rearrangement joins TRBV7-9 to TRBJ2-7, with D unclear. V was trimmed by 4 bases and J by 6 bases, leaving 16 bases between them. Germline V gene lookup returns CDR1 SEHNR and CDR2 FQNEAQ (reference sequence). This CDR3 has 14 amino acids. The CDR3 here is CASSSQARKFEQYF. The CDR3 bases are TGTGCCAGCAGCTCTCAGGCCAGGAAGTTCGAGCAGTACTTC.

The V gene is TRBV7-9, the J gene TRBJ2-1; tentatively, D is TRBD1 or TRBD2 (5 bases each). V shed 7 bases and J shed 7 bases, with 17 bases lying between them. Germline assignment: CDR1 SEHNR and CDR2 FQNEAQ (reference sequence). This CDR3 is 14 amino acids long. CDR3 nucleotide sequence: TGTGCCAGCAACCAGGGAGCCCGGCGGAATGAGCAGTTCTTC. Protein sequence: CASNQGARRNEQFF.

This chain links TRBV6-2 or TRBV6-3 with TRBJ2-3, with 12 nucleotides matching TRBD2. CDR1 is MNHEY, CDR2 SVGEGT, per germline. CDR3 length: 19 amino acids. Trimming took 1 base from V and 0 from J; bases not matched to a gene: 8. CDR3 DNA: TGTGCCAGCAGTTACTTCCTAGCGGGGGGGAGTTCTAGCACAGATACGCAGTATTTT. Protein sequence: CASSYFLAGGSSSTDTQYF.

This clonotype was observed a handful of times. The chain employs TRBV20-1 and TRBJ2-1, with 14 bases matching TRBD2. Germline-derived CDR1 and CDR2 are DFQATT and SNEGSKA (reference sequence). The CDR3 runs to 16 residues. CDR3 residues: CGAQTSGGGSYNEQFF. The DNA of the CDR3 is TGCGGCGCACAGACTAGCGGGGGGGGCTCCTACAATGAGCAGTTCTTC.

This clonotype was seen a handful of times. The rearrangement joins TRBV20-1 to TRBJ2-5; no definite D call. Matching the DNA end better, TRBJ2-7 makes the J call doubtful. The CDR3 loop spans 13 amino acids. CDR1 is DFQATT and CDR2 is SNEGSKA in the germline V gene (reference sequence). For the CDR3, the DNA is TGCAGTGCTAGAGATACTACGTCCTACGAGCAGTACTTC. It specifies CSARDTTSYEQYF.

This chain uses TRBV5-5 with TRBJ2-7, with 8 nucleotides matching TRBD1. This CDR3 comprises 15 residues. Unmatched junction bases numbered 10, after V lost 3 bases and J lost 5 bases. Germline assignment: CDR1 SGHKS and CDR2 YYEKEE (reference sequence). CDR3 in DNA: TGTGCCAGCAGCTCCCTGACCGGACAGGGAGACGAGCAGTACTTC. This encodes CASSSLTGQGDEQYF.

This chain's CDR3 is CASSGGASNQPQHF. The CDR3 coding sequence is TGTGCCAGCAGTGGCGGGGCCAGCAATCAGCCCCAGCATTTT. J is TRBJ1-5 and V is TRBV7-2, with D perhaps matching TRBD1 (5 bases). Germline CDR1 is SGHTA and CDR2 is FQGNSA. Trimming pared 6 bases from V and 1 base from J, leaving 10 bases between. There are 14 residues in the CDR3.

This clonotype has at least ten counts. The rearrangement links TRBV3-1 to TRBJ2-1; 11 nucleotides match TRBD2. V gave up 4 bases and J gave up 8 bases; unmatched junction bases: 10. This CDR3 contains 16 residues. Per the germline V gene, CDR1 is LGHDT and CDR2 is YNNKEL (reference sequence). The CDR3 sequence is CASSRGLAASGYEQFF. The DNA of the CDR3 is TGTGCCAGCAGCCGGGGACTAGCGGCTAGTGGATATGAGCAGTTCTTC.